This T cell receptor (beta chain) was documented in a study of T cell responses to AZD1222 COVID-19 vaccine. The study, taken as a whole, reports: Unmutated variant regions are reportedly the target of nearly half of TCRs that are spike-specific. Donor demographics were predominantly white British with a female majority; clonal diversity may be underestimated. Repertoire samples came only from after the peak T cell response.

TCRdb keeps only in-frame clones here, not all; method: immunoSEQ multiplex PCR. Of some 150,000 clones in the sample, 85% to 90% are singletons; the top ten hold around 4.4%. V shed 1 base and J shed 7 bases, with 10 bases lying between them. The CDR3 spans 14 residues. Germline lookup yields CDR1 ENHRY and CDR2 SYGVKD. On this clone itself: Its antigen is unknown.

This chain links TRBV10-3 with TRBJ1-4; D remains ambiguous. This TCR was recovered from an adult who received the AZD1222 COVID-19 vaccine. Source: peripheral blood, taken 28 days after the second AZD1222 dose. The DNA of the CDR3 is TGTGCCATCAGTGAGTTGAAGGGTGGTGAAAAACTGTTTTTT. Amino acid sequence: CAISELKGGEKLFF.